This paragraph reports one T cell receptor (beta chain). The target of this receptor is not known. No much larger clone exists at a distance of one base, and base qualities are not known. The record originates from a study of OX40 agonist ivuxolimab in advanced cancers. Context from the whole study: Ivuxolimab, which targeted the costimulatory receptor OX40 (CD134), was an agonistic, fully human IgG2 monoclonal antibody. Prior anti-PD-1, anti-PD-L1 or anti-CTLA-4 therapy was permitted, and roughly two fifths of dose-escalation patients had received checkpoint inhibitors. Intravenous ivuxolimab was administered to patients every 2 weeks at six dose levels: 0.01, 0.1, 0.3, 1.5, 3 and 10 mg/kg. In the dose-escalation cohort, 70% to 90% of patients were male, and the mean age was approximately 60 years with a range of about 23 to 79. The monotherapy dose-escalation portion (N of about 50 patients) of the phase I ivuxolimab trial is reported in the paper. Among the roughly 52 dose-escalation patients, around 19 had hepatocellular carcinoma, around 15 melanoma, 9 renal cell carcinoma and 9 head and neck cancer. The purpose of peripheral TCRbeta sequencing was to test whether ivuxolimab changed TCR sequence diversity and led to clonal T-cell expansion. Partial responses were achieved by three dose-escalation patients, of whom one had hepatocellular carcinoma and two had cutaneous melanoma.

The trial excluded patients who had a history of autoimmune disease or were on systemic immunosuppression. Peripheral blood for TCR sequencing was drawn from every dose cohort at baseline, at cycle 4 day 1 and at cycle 7 day 1. Samples came from an open-label, multicenter, first-in-human phase I dose-escalation trial of ivuxolimab. Adults with locally advanced or metastatic head and neck squamous cell, hepatocellular, melanoma or renal cell carcinoma were enrolled in the trial. Before TCR sequencing, CD4+ T cells and CD8+ T cells were sorted from peripheral blood as separate populations. The investigation overall reported the following: In the 0.1-3.0 mg/kg groups, partial responders had among the lowest normalized peripheral clonal expansion, particularly in CD8+ T cells. Clonal expansion of both CD4+ and CD8+ blood T cells was observed from baseline to week 6 at doses 0.1 to 3.0 mg/kg. After ivuxolimab, CD8+ T cells had more expanded clones than CD4+ T cells on average. The antigen specificity of the clonally expanded peripheral T cells was not determined. Low levels of normalized T-cell clonal expansion were also seen in some patients who did not respond.

Here V drops 5 bases and J drops 4 bases, and the junction holds 4 bases not matched to any gene. The cysteine opens and the phenylalanine closes a CDR3 of 14 amino acids. CDR3 DNA only is kept here, 42 bases in frame from base 1. Based on the germline V gene, the CDR1 and CDR2 sequences are MNHNS and SASEGT. Genomic DNA was extracted from sorted cells for sequencing of the TCRbeta CDR3 region. The immunoSEQ Assay was used for sequencing of TCRbeta CDR3 regions. In its TCRdb copy, this immuneACCESS table keeps in-frame sequences only and misses some clones. Where compared with another copy, unresolved V genes explain less than half of these, and the others have no known cause. Across this sample there are more than 50,000 clones, with roughly nine tenths seen only once. Roughly 2% of the sample is in the top ten clones.

The V and J genes are TRBV6-1 and TRBJ2-7, and TRBD2 matches 11 of the central bases. The receptor's source is an adult with an advanced solid tumor such as melanoma, head and neck, liver or kidney cancer. The material was CD4+ or CD8+ T cells sorted from blood, obtained in a trial of the OX40 agonist ivuxolimab. The CDR3 region has the sequence CASSLLAGVYEQYF. The DNA sequence follows: TGTGCCAGCAGTCTACTAGCGGGGGTGTACGAGCAGTACTTC.